Listed below are T cell receptor beta chains from one sample, sequenced in a study of blood T cell repertoires in COVID-19. Assay: immunoSEQ multiplex PCR; the TCRdb copy retains only in-frame clones and omits some. The data show roughly 260,000 clones, 75% to 90% seen once. Input material: peripheral blood. The receptors stem from a woman between 35 and 50 years old with acute or convalescent COVID-19. The CDR3 runs from the conserved cysteine through the conserved F or W. D genes are given only for firm matches. Size is omitted from some rows. Given values are once, few, many or a class for expanded clones.

NA | NA | TRBJ1-2 | TRBV11-1 | TGTGCCAGCAGCTTAGAGGGAAGGGGCTATGGCTACACCTTC | CASSLEGRGYGYTF
NA | TRBD1 | TRBJ1-2 | TRBV12-3/TRBV12-4 | TGTGCCAGCAGTTGGGAGGACAGGGCTGGCTACACCTTC | CASSWEDRAGYTF
NA | TRBD1 | TRBJ1-2 | TRBV2 | TGTGCCAGCAAGGCCTTCCGGACAGGGGGCTTGGGCTACACCTTC | CASKAFRTGGLGYTF
NA | TRBD2 | TRBJ2-3 | TRBV7-3 | TGTGCCAGCAGCTCGACTAGCGGGGGCACAGATACGCAGTATTTT | CASSSTSGGTDTQYF
NA | NA | TRBJ1-6 | TRBV5-1 | TGCGCCAGCAGCTTGGATGCGGGTGGCTCACCCCTCCACTTT | CASSLDAGGSPLHF
NA | NA | TRBJ1-1 | TRBV9 | TGTGCCAGCAGCGTAGGAGGTACTGAAGCTTTCTTT | CASSVGGTEAFF
NA | NA | TRBJ1-1 | TRBV24-1 | TGTGCCACCAGATACTCGGACAGAGACACTGAAGCTTTCTTT | CATRYSDRDTEAFF
NA | TRBD1 | TRBJ1-4 | TRBV19 | TGTGCCAGTAGTATGTGGGACAGGGACGAAGAAAAACTGTTTTTT | CASSMWDRDEEKLFF
once | TRBD2 | TRBJ2-1 | TRBV3-1/TRBV3-2 | TGTGCCAGCAGCCTGGGACTAGCGGGGGTAGATGAGCAGTTCTTC | CASSLGLAGVDEQFF
NA | NA | TRBJ1-3 | TRBV6-2/TRBV6-3 | TGTGCCAGCAGTTTCGTCTCTGGAAACACCATATATTTT | CASSFVSGNTIYF
once | NA | TRBJ2-5 | TRBV7-9 | TGTGCCAGCAGCTCCCCGAGGGTACACACAGAGACCCAGTACTTC | CASSSPRVHTETQYF
NA | NA | TRBJ2-3 | TRBV30 | TGTGCCTGGAGTCGGGCCAGGGGATGGTCAGATACGCAGTATTTT | CAWSRARGWSDTQYF
NA | NA | TRBJ2-5 | TRBV4-1 | TGCGCCAGCAGCCCTGCCGGCTCAGCGATCGGCGAGACCCAGTACTTC | CASSPAGSAIGETQYF
NA | NA | TRBJ1-1 | TRBV19 | TGTGCCAGTAAAGTTACCGGGGAGGGGAGAGCTGAAGCTTTCTTT | CASKVTGEGRAEAFF
NA | NA | TRBJ1-3 | TRBV5-4 | TGTGCCAGCAGCTCCGATGCGGGAATTGGAAACACCATATATTTT | CASSSDAGIGNTIYF
NA | TRBD1 | TRBJ1-4 | TRBV29-1 | TGCAGCGTTCTACAGGGGGCTGGTGAAAAACTGTTTTTT | CSVLQGAGEKLFF
NA | NA | TRBJ2-1 | TRBV19 | TGTGCCAGTAGTACGCCCGGCTCCTACAATGAGCAGTTCTTC | CASSTPGSYNEQFF
NA | TRBD2 | TRBJ2-2 | TRBV4-2 | TGTGCCAGCAGCCGAGTAGCGGGGGAAACCACCGGGGAGCTGTTTTTT | CASSRVAGETTGELFF
NA | NA | TRBJ1-4 | TRBV2 | TGTGCCAGCAGTGAAGCGCTTCTTTTATTGGGGCAGACAACTAATGAAAAACTGTTTTTT | CASSEALLLLGQTTNEKLFF
once | TRBD1 | TRBJ1-1 | TRBV19 | TGTGCCAGTAGTATTCGGGACAGGGGGCAGTCGTACACTGAAGCTTTCTTT | CASSIRDRGQSYTEAFF
NA | NA | TRBJ1-1 | TRBV7-3 | TGTGCCAGCAGCTTAACGCCCGGGATGAACACTGAAGCTTTCTTT | CASSLTPGMNTEAFF
few | NA | TRBJ1-3 | TRBV19 | TGTGCCAGTAGTTTTTCCCACAGAACGCTAGGAAACACCATATATTTT | CASSFSHRTLGNTIYF
NA | TRBD1 | TRBJ2-5 | TRBV19 | TGTGCCAGTAGTCCCCTGACAGGGGGCTCAGAGACCCAGTACTTC | CASSPLTGGSETQYF
NA | NA | TRBJ2-2 | TRBV5-1 | TGCGCCAGCAGCTTGGAGCGGTCGAACACCGGGGAGCTGTTTTTT | CASSLERSNTGELFF
NA | TRBD1 | TRBJ2-1 | TRBV5-1 | TGCGCCAGCAGCATCGGACAGGTCCGGGGTGAGCAGTTCTTC | CASSIGQVRGEQFF
NA | NA | TRBJ1-5 | TRBV25-1 | TGTGCCAGCAGTGATCGGGGGTTTGGCAATCAGCCCCAGCATTTT | CASSDRGFGNQPQHF
NA | TRBD2 | TRBJ2-5 | TRBV19 | TGTGCCAGTAGGCGGACTAGCGGGGGGGCGGGAGAGACCCAGTACTTC | CASRRTSGGAGETQYF
once | NA | TRBJ2-1 | TRBV4-1 | TGCGCCAGCAGCCAAGTTGGCAAAAACTCCTACAATGAGCAGTTCTTC | CASSQVGKNSYNEQFF
NA | NA | TRBJ2-6 | TRBV7-2 | TGTGCCAGCAGCTTCCAGGGGCCTGGGGCCAACGTCCTGACTTTC | CASSFQGPGANVLTF
NA | NA | TRBJ1-2 | TRBV13 | TGTGCCAGCAGCTCGTCGACATTAGGGGACTATGGCTACACCTTC | CASSSSTLGDYGYTF
NA | TRBD1 | TRBJ2-5 | TRBV5-1 | TGCGCCAGCAGCTTGGAAGGGACAGGGACTGGGAGGGAGACCCAGTACTTC | CASSLEGTGTGRETQYF
NA | TRBD1 | TRBJ1-1 | TRBV3-1/TRBV3-2 | TGTGCCAGCAGCCAAGATCGTACAGGGGGAAGGACTGAAGCTTTCTTT | CASSQDRTGGRTEAFF
NA | NA | TRBJ1-1 | TRBV5-5 | TGTGCCAGCAGCTTGGAACCCCGGGACACGAAAGCTTTCTTT | CASSLEPRDTKAFF
NA | TRBD1 | TRBJ1-4 | TRBV15 | TGTGCCACCAGCAGCAGGACAGGGGCTAATGAAAAACTGTTTTTT | CATSSRTGANEKLFF
NA | NA | TRBJ2-1 | TRBV5-1 | TGCGCCAGCAGCCGGACTGTCAATGAGCAGTTCTTC | CASSRTVNEQFF
NA | NA | TRBJ1-1 | TRBV5-1 | TGCGCCAGCAGCGCACCCGGACAACTCAGTTCCGCTTTCTTT | CASSAPGQLSSAFF
NA | NA | TRBJ1-1 | TRBV28 | TGTGCCAGCAGTCCTCCCCAGATGAACACTGAAGCTTTCTTT | CASSPPQMNTEAFF
NA | NA | TRBJ1-2 | TRBV29-1 | TGCAGCGTTGATCAGGCGGGCTACACCTTC | CSVDQAGYTF
NA | TRBD1 | TRBJ1-2 | TRBV6-5 | TGTGCCAGCCAAAGCTGGGACAGGGGAAATGGCTACACCTTC | CASQSWDRGNGYTF
NA | NA | TRBJ1-2 | TRBV1 | TGCACCAGCAGCCAGAAGAGTCAGGGGGACTATGGCTACACCTTC | CTSSQKSQGDYGYTF
NA | NA | TRBJ1-4 | TRBV30 | TGTGCCGGGGGGGGACAACCCAATGAAAAACTGTTTTTT | CAGGGQPNEKLFF
NA | NA | TRBJ1-1 | TRBV5-8 | TGTGCCAGCACCGAACGGGACATTGGTGAAGCTTTCTTT | CASTERDIGEAFF
once | TRBD2 | TRBJ2-1 | TRBV10-3 | TGTGCCATCAGTGCGGAACTAGTAGCGGGGGGTAATGAGCAGTTCTTC | CAISAELVAGGNEQFF
NA | TRBD1 | TRBJ2-3 | TRBV9 | TGTGCCAGCAGCACCCGGGACAGGACCACAGATACGCAGTATTTT | CASSTRDRTTDTQYF
NA | TRBD2 | TRBJ2-5 | TRBV7-9 | TGTGCCAGCGAACTTAGCGGGGCGAAAGAGACCCAGTACTTC | CASELSGAKETQYF
NA | TRBD1 | TRBJ2-3 | TRBV6-6 | TGTGCCAGCAAGTCCGGGACAGCCACAGATACGCAGTATTTT | CASKSGTATDTQYF
NA | NA | TRBJ1-1 | TRBV6-1 | TGTGCCAGCAGTGAAATCAGCGGGGGGTATACTGAAGCTTTCTTT | CASSEISGGYTEAFF
NA | NA | TRBJ1-1 | TRBV30 | TGTGCCTGGAGCAACTCCCTGACATCGGCGGGTACTGAAGCTTTCTTT | CAWSNSLTSAGTEAFF
NA | NA | TRBJ1-2 | TRBV29-1 | TGCAGCGTTGAGGGGGGGGCTAACTATGGCTACACCTTC | CSVEGGANYGYTF
NA | TRBD1 | TRBJ1-2 | TRBV6-5 | TGTGCCAGCAGCAAGGACAGGATTAACTATGGCTACACCTTC | CASSKDRINYGYTF
NA | TRBD2 | TRBJ2-1 | TRBV5-1 | TGCGCCAGCAGCCCAAAGGGACTAGCGCACTACAATGAGCAGTTCTTC | CASSPKGLAHYNEQFF
NA | NA | TRBJ2-5 | TRBV19 | TGTGCCAGTAGTAGTGGGAGGAGAGAGACCCAGTACTTC | CASSSGRRETQYF
NA | NA | TRBJ2-4 | TRBV2 | TGTGCCAGCAGTCCCAATAAATTACTAGCCAAAAACATTCAGTACTTC | CASSPNKLLAKNIQYF
NA | NA | TRBJ1-6 | TRBV9 | TGTGCCAGCAGCGTAGCCCAGGTCAATTCACCCCTCCACTTT | CASSVAQVNSPLHF
NA | NA | TRBJ1-1 | TRBV12-5 | TGTGCTAGTGCCTGGACGGGGGTCGGAATGAACACTGAAGCTTTCTTT | CASAWTGVGMNTEAFF